This T cell receptor beta chain stems from a study of post-analysis software for immune sequencing data. Unique molecular identifiers were built into the TCR beta cDNA libraries. TCRdb ran MiXCR on the PCR reads and lists one entry per CDR3 protein. The profile shows around 180,000 distinct CDR3 sequences, roughly 30% of them singletons. The sequencing sample was made of blood. The sequence was obtained from a girl between 10 and 17 years old with multiple sclerosis.

In DNA, the CDR3 is TGTGCCAGCAGCCAGGAGGGGACTAGCTTGTACGAGCAGTACTTC. Its protein is CASSQEGTSLYEQYF. This chain connects TRBV4-2 to TRBJ2-4; 9 bases are a match to TRBD2. The DNA end is more similar to TRBJ2-7, so the J call may be wrong. In germline, CDR1 is LGHNA, CDR2 YNFKEQ. The CDR3 loop spans 15 amino acids.